This TCR beta chain was sequenced in a study of T cell responses to AZD1222 COVID-19 vaccine. Overall study context: Researchers grouped second doses given at about 4 or about 12 weeks into one pool.

TCRdb's table, derived via immunoSEQ multiplex PCR, lists solely in-frame clones and lacks some. The top ten clones hold roughly 14% of a sample with around 90,000 clones, approximately 90% of them seen once. Study findings and constraints: The breadth and depth of Spike-specific TCRs increased once two AZD1222 doses had been given.

Trimming took 0 bases from V and 4 from J, leaving 15 bases between them. The germline CDR1 and CDR2 sequences are SGHTA and FQGNSA. This CDR3 is 16 amino acids long. In regard to this clone: What it binds is unknown.

Specimen: peripheral blood, collected on day 0 of AZD1222 vaccination. V usage is TRBV7-2 and J usage is TRBJ1-2, with D possibly matching TRBD1 (5 bases). The receptor comes from an adult in good health. Here the CDR3 DNA reads TGTGCCAGCAGCTTAGCCCTGGCGGGGGGACCCTATGGCTACACCTTC. This encodes CASSLALAGGPYGYTF. Complete variable domain (other parts from reference TRBV7-2 and TRBJ1-2): GAGVSQSPSNKVTEKGKDVELRCDPISGHTALYWYRQSLGQGLEFLIYFQGNSAPDKSGLPSDRFSAERTGGSVSTLTIQRTQQEDSAVYLCASSLALAGGPYGYTFGSGTRLTVV.